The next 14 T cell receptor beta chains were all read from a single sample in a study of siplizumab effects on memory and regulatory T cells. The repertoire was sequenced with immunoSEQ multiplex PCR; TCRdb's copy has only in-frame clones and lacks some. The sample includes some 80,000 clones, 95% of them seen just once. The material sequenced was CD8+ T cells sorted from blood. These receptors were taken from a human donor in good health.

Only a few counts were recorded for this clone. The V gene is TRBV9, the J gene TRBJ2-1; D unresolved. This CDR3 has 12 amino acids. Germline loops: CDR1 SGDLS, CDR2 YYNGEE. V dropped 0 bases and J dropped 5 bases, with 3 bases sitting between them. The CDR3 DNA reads TGTGCCAGCAGCGTAGCTGACAATGAGCAGTTCTTC. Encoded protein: CASSVADNEQFF.

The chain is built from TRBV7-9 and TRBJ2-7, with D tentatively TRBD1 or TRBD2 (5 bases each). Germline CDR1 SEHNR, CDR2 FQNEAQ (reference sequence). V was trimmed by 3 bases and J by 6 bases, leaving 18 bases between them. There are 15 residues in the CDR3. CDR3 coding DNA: TGTGCCAGCAGCTTGCCCCCAGGGAGCTTGGGCGAGCAGTACTTC. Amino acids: CASSLPPGSLGEQYF.

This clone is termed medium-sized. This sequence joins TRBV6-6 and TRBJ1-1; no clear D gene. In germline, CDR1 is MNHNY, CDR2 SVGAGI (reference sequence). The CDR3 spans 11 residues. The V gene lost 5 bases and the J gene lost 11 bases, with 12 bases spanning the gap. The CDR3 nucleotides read TGTGCCAGCAGTCCTACCTTTTTTGCTTTCTTT. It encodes CASSPTFFAFF.

Here the CDR3 DNA reads TGCGCCAGCAGCCAAGTAGACACCACTCAAGCGCAGTATTTT. This translates into CASSQVDTTQAQYF. The chain joins TRBV4-1 to TRBJ2-3; D gene ambiguous. V was shortened by 1 base and J by 10 bases, with 15 bases between the two germline ends. CDR3 length: 14 amino acids. Per the germline V gene, CDR1 is MGHRA and CDR2 is YSYEKL.

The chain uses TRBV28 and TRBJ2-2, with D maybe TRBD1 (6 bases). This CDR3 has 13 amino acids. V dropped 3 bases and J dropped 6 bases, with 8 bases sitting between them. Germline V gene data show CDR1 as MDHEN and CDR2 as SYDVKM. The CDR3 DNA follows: TGTGCCAGCAGTTTCACAGGGCCCGGGGAGCTGTTTTTT. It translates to CASSFTGPGELFF.

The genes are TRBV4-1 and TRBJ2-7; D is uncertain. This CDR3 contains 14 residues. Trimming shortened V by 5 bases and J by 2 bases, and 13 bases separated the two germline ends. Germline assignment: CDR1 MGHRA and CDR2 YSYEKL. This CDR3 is CASSSHDRPYEQYF. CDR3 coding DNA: TGCGCCAGCAGCTCACACGACCGACCCTACGAGCAGTACTTC.

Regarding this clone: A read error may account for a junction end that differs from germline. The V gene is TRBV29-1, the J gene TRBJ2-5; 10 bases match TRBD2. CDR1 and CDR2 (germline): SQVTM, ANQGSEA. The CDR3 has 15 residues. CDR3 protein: CSVEGLAGDWETQYF. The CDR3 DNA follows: TGCAGCGTCGAAGGCCTAGCGGGGGATTGGGAGACCCAGTACTTC.

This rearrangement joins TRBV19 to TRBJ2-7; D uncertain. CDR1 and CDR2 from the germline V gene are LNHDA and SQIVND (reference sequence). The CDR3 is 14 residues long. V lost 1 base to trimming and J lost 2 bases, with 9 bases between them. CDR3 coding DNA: TGTGCCAGTAGTATAGTACACGGTACCTACGAGCAGTACTTC. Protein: CASSIVHGTYEQYF.

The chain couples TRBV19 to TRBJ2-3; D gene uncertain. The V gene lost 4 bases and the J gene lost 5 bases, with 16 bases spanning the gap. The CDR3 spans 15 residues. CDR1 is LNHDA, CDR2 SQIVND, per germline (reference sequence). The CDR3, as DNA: TGTGCCAGTAGTAGTTTCGGGTCAGCCGGAGATACGCAGTATTTT. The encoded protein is CASSSFGSAGDTQYF.

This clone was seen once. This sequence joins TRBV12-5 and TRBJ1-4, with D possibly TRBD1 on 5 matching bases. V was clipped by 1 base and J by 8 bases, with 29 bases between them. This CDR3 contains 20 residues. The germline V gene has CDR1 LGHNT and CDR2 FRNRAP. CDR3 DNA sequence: TGTGCTAGTGGTTTGGCCGTTCCTGAGGGGACCCGCGGAAGTCGGGAAAAACTGTTTTTT. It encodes CASGLAVPEGTRGSREKLFF.

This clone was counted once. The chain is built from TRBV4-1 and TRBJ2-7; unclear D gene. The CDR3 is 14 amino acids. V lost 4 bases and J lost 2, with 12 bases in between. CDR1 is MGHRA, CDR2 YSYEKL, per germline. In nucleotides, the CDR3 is TGCGCCAGCAGCCCCGGCCCTTTACCCTACGAGCAGTACTTC. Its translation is CASSPGPLPYEQYF.

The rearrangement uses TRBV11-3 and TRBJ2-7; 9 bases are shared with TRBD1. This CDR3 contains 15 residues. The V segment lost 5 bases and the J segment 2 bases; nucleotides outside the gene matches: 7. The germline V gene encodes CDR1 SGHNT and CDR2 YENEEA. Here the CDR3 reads CASSLAGTGTYEQYF. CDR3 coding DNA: TGTGCCAGCAGCCTGGCCGGGACAGGGACCTACGAGCAGTACTTC.

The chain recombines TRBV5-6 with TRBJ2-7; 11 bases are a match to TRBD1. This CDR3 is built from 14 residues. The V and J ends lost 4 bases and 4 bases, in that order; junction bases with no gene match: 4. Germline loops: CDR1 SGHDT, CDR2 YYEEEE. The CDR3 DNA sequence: TGTGCCAGCAGCCTGGACAGGGGGCGGTACGAGCAGTACTTC. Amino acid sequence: CASSLDRGRYEQYF.

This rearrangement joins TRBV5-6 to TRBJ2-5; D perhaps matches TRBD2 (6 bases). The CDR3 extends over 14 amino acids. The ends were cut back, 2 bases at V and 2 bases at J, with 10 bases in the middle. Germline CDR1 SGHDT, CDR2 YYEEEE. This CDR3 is CASSFTGDQETQYF. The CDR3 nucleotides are TGTGCCAGCAGCTTTACGGGAGATCAAGAGACCCAGTACTTC.